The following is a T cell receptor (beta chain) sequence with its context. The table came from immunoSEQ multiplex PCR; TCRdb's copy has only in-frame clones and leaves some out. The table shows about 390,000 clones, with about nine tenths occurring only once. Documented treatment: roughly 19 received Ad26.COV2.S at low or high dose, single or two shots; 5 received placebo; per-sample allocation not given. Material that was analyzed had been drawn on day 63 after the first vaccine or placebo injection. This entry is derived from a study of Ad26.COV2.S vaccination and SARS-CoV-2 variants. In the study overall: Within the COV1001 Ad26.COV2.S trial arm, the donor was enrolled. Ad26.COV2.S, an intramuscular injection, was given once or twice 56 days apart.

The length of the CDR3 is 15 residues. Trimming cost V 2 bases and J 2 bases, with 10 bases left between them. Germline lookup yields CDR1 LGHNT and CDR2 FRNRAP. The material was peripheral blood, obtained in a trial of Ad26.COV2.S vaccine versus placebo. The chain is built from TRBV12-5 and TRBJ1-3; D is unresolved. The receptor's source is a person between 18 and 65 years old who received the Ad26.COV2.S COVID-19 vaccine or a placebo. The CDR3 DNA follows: TGTGCTAGTGGTTTGTCACGTCTAGCTGGAAACACCATATATTTT. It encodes CASGLSRLAGNTIYF.